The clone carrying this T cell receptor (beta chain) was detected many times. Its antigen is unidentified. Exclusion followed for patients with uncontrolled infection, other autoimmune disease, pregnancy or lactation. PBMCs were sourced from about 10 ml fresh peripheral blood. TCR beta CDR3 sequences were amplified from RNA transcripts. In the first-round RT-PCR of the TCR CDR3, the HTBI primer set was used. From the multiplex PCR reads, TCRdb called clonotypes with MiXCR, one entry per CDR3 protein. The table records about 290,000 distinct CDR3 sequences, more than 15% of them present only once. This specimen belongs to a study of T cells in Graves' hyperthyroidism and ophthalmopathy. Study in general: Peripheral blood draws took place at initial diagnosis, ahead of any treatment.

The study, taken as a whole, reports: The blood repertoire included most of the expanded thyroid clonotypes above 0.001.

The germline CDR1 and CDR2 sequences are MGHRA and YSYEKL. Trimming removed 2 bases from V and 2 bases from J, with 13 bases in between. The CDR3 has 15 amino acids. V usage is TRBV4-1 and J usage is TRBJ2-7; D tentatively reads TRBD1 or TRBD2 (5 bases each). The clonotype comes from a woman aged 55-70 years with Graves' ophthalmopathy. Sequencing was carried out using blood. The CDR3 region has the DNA TGCGCCAGCAGCCAAAACCTGGGACCTACCTACGAGCAGTACTTC. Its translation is CASSQNLGPTYEQYF.